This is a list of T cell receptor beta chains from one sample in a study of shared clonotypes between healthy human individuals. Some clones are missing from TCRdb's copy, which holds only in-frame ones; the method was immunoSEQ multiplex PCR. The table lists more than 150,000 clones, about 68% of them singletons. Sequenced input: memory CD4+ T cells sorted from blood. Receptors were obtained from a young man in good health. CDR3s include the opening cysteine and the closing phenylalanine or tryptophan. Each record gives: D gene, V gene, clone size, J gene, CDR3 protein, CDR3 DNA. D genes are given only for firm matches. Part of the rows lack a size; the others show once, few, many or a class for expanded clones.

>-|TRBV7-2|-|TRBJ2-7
CASSRRDLEQYF
TGTGCCAGCAGCCGGCGTGACCTGGAGCAGTACTTC
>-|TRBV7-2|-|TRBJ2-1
CASSKTGSSYNEQFF
TGTGCCAGCAGCAAGACTGGGAGCTCCTACAATGAGCAGTTCTTC
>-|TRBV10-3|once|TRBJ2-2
CAIHSDSNTGELFF
TGTGCCATCCACTCGGACTCGAACACCGGGGAGCTGTTTTTT
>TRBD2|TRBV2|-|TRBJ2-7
CASSVGYGGTF
TGTGCCAGCAGTGTCGGGTACGGGGGGACCTTC
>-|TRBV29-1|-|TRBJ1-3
CSVVGGTGNTIYF
TGCAGCGTCGTGGGGGGTACTGGAAACACCATATATTTT
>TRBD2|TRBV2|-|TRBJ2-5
CASPNPGLARETQYF
TGTGCCAGCCCTAATCCGGGACTAGCAAGAGAGACCCAGTACTTC
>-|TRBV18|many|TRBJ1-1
CASTLDGGLRRAFF
TGTGCCAGCACCCTAGATGGGGGGTTGAGGAGAGCTTTCTTT
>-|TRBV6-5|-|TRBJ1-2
CASSYSIDRAYGYTF
TGTGCCAGCAGTTACTCGATTGACCGGGCATATGGCTACACCTTC
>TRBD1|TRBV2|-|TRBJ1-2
CASRGTGPSYGYTF
TGTGCCAGCAGGGGGACAGGGCCGAGTTATGGCTACACCTTC
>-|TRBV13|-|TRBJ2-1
CASSPQATREAYNEQFF
TGTGCCAGCAGCCCCCAGGCGACCCGGGAAGCTTACAATGAGCAGTTCTTC
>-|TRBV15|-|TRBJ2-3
CATSELDTQYF
TGTGCCACCAGCGAGTTAGATACGCAGTATTTT
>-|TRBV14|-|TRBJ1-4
CASSQGLRGNEKLFF
TGTGCCAGCAGCCAAGGGTTAAGAGGGAATGAAAAACTGTTTTTT
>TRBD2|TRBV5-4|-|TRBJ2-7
CASSYSGRAGYEQYF
TGTGCCAGCAGCTACAGCGGGAGGGCCGGGTACGAGCAGTACTTC
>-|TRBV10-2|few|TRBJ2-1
CASIRPSDNEQFF
TGCGCCAGCATAAGACCTTCGGACAATGAGCAGTTCTTC
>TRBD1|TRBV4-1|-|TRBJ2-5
CASSLTGSAETQYF
TGCGCCAGCAGCCTGACAGGGTCGGCAGAGACCCAGTACTTC
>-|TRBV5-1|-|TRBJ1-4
CASSFGTAEKLFF
TGCGCCAGCAGCTTTGGGACCGCCGAAAAACTGTTTTTT
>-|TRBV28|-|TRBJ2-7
CASSLPYGYEQYF
TGTGCCAGCAGTTTACCCTACGGCTACGAGCAGTACTTC
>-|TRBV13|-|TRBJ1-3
CASSLNPRTSGNTIYF
TGTGCCAGCAGCTTAAACCCGCGGACCTCTGGAAACACCATATATTTT
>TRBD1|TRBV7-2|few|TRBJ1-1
CASSHLRQGNMNTEAFF
TGTGCCAGCAGCCACCTCCGACAGGGGAATATGAACACTGAAGCTTTCTTT
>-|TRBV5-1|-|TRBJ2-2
CASSLSLASTGELFF
TGCGCCAGCAGCTTGTCCCTAGCGAGCACCGGGGAGCTGTTTTTT
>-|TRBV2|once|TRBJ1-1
CASQMNTEAFF
TGTGCCAGTCAAATGAACACTGAAGCTTTCTTT
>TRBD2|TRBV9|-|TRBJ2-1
CASSVLPSGVSNEQFF
TGTGCCAGCAGCGTATTGCCTAGCGGGGTTTCCAATGAGCAGTTCTTC
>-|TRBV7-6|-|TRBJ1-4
CASSATGRRSIGLFF
TGTGCCAGCAGTGCCACAGGGCGGAGATCGATCGGGCTGTTTTTT
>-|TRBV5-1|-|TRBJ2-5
CASSPGGAEETQYF
TGCGCCAGCAGCCCCGGCGGAGCTGAAGAGACCCAGTACTTC
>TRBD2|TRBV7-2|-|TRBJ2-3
CASSLAGAGTQYF
TGTGCCAGCAGCTTAGCGGGAGCGGGGACGCAGTATTTT
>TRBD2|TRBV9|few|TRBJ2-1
CASSTAAGTNNEQFF
TGTGCCAGCAGCACCGCAGCGGGGACGAACAATGAGCAGTTCTTC
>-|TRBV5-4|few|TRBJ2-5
CASSLELGDVTQYF
TGTGCCAGCAGCTTGGAGCTAGGTGATGTGACCCAGTACTTC
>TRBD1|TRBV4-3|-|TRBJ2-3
CASSQYPTGTGDTLTDTQYF
TGCGCCAGCAGCCAATACCCGACCGGGACAGGGGACACCCTCACAGATACGCAGTATTTT
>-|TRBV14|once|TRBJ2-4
CASSQGGTDTKNIQYF
TGTGCCAGCAGCCAGGGAGGAACAGATACCAAAAACATTCAGTACTTC